This T cell receptor (beta chain) was sequenced for a study of shared T cell receptors in the human thymus. CDR1 SGHDN and CDR2 FVKESK come from the germline V gene. The CDR3 is 18 residues long. The trim removed 0 bases at V and 5 bases at J, leaving 14 bases unmatched. TCRdb's table, derived via immunoSEQ multiplex PCR, lists solely in-frame clones and lacks some. The sample shows about 610,000 clones, roughly 90% of them seen only once. This sample was shared with a second study, whose subject was human thymus T cells. Per that paper: Thymic and blood repertoires seemed to favor certain V and J genes. Thymic repertoires of unrelated individuals were reported in related research to overlap highly.

This rearrangement joins TRBV14 to TRBJ2-5; TRBD2 matches at 8 bases. Sequenced sample: thymocytes. The sequence was obtained from a boy under two years old with a congenital heart defect. CDR3 sequence (DNA): TGTGCCAGCAGCCAAGATCGGCGGAGAGTAGCGGGACTGGAGACCCAGTACTTC. This encodes CASSQDRRRVAGLETQYF.